A selection of T cell receptor beta chains follows, all from one sample in a study of CD8 T cells in ankylosing spondylitis. Each CDR3 protein is one row after TCRdb ran MiXCR on the 5' RACE reads. The table has about 140,000 distinct CDR3 sequences, roughly 8.3% seen once. The sequenced material came from synovial fluid, either unsorted or a sorted T cell fraction (not recorded which). Source of these receptors: a male donor with ankylosing spondylitis. The CDR3 runs from the conserved cysteine through the conserved F or W. A D gene is named only where the DNA matches it firmly. The listing skips clone size in some rows; elsewhere it reads once, few, many or a size class.

>TRBJ1-2|TRBV10-3|TRBD1|many
CAISDSGQGPYGYTF
TGTGCCATCAGTGATTCAGGACAGGGACCCTATGGCTACACCTTC
>TRBJ2-7|TRBV12-3/TRBV12-4|TRBD2|.
CASSFSAGGGLEQYF
TGTGCCAGCAGTTTCTCTGCGGGGGGGGGTCTGGAGCAGTACTTC
>TRBJ2-1|TRBV3-1|.|.
CASSPVLGGWWEQFF
TGTGCCAGCAGCCCAGTTCTTGGGGGTTGGTGGGAGCAGTTCTTC
>TRBJ2-5|TRBV7-2|TRBD2|few
CASSLRASGLYQETQYF
TGTGCCAGCAGCTTGAGGGCTAGCGGATTGTACCAAGAGACCCAGTACTTC
>TRBJ1-4|TRBV5-1|.|many
CASSPKWPGESGKLFF
TGCGCCAGCAGCCCCAAATGGCCCGGGGAATCGGGAAAACTGTTTTTT
>TRBJ2-1|TRBV11-2|TRBD2|few
CASSFRFTSGMGSYNEQFF
TGTGCCAGCAGCTTCCGTTTTACTAGCGGGATGGGCTCCTACAATGAGCAGTTCTTC
>TRBJ2-5|TRBV6-5|.|many
CASSYVISVGETQYF
TGTGCCAGCAGTTATGTCATTTCAGTTGGGGAGACCCAGTACTTC
>TRBJ2-7|TRBV27|TRBD1|.
CASSLGTVRSNYEQYF
TGTGCCAGCAGTCTGGGGACAGTTCGTTCAAACTACGAGCAGTACTTC
>TRBJ1-5|TRBV28|.|.
CASISGENSNQPQHF
TGTGCCAGCATATCAGGGGAGAATAGCAATCAGCCCCAGCATTTT
>TRBJ2-6|TRBV7-2|TRBD1|few
CASSLGTGGANVLTF
TGTGCCAGCAGCCTCGGGACAGGAGGGGCCAACGTCCTGACTTTC